This paragraph covers one T cell receptor (beta chain) sequence. This sample stems from a study of T cell responses to AZD1222 COVID-19 vaccine. The data were produced by immunoSEQ multiplex PCR, yet TCRdb's version contains in-frame clones alone and is incomplete. The sample carries roughly 120,000 clones, around 88% recorded once. The source material was peripheral blood, sampled on day 0 of AZD1222 vaccination. The clonotype originates from an adult in good health.

The CDR3 loop is CASRGGDGYNSPLHF. DNA of the CDR3: TGTGCCAGTAGAGGTGGTGACGGATATAATTCACCCCTCCACTTT. V usage is TRBV19 and J usage is TRBJ1-6; D gene uncertain. Germline CDR1 LNHDA, CDR2 SQIVND (reference sequence). The length of the CDR3 is 15 residues. The V end lost 6 bases, the J end lost 4 bases, and 13 bases lay between the germline ends.